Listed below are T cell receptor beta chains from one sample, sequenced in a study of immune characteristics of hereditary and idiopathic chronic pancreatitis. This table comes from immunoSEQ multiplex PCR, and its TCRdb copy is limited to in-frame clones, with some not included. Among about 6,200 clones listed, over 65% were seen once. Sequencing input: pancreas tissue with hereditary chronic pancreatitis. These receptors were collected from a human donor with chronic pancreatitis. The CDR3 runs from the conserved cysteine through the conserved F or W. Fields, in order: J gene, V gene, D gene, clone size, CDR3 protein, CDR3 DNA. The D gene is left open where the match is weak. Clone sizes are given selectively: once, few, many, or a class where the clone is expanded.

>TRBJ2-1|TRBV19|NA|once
CASSSLTNEQFF
TGTGCCAGTAGTAGTCTAACCAATGAGCAGTTCTTC
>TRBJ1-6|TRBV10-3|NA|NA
CAISDPQGGTPLHF
TGTGCCATCAGTGACCCCCAGGGCGGGACACCCCTCCACTTT
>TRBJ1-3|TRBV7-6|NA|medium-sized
CASSLAAISGNTIYF
TGTGCCAGCAGCTTAGCGGCTATCTCTGGAAACACCATATATTTT
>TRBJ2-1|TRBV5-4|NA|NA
CASSLRANEQFF
TGTGCCAGCAGCTTGCGGGCTAATGAGCAGTTCTTC
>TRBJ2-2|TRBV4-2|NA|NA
CASSPRVDWNTGELFF
TGTGCCAGCAGCCCAAGAGTGGACTGGAACACCGGGGAGCTGTTTTTT
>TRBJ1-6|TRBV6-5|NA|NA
CASSIEEGSNSPLHF
TGTGCCAGCAGTATTGAAGAGGGGTCTAATTCACCCCTCCACTTT
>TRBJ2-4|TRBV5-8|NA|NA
CASSLGYGQNIQYF
TGTGCCAGCAGCTTGGGTTACGGACAAAACATTCAGTACTTC
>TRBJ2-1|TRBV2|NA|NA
CASSEDRVNEQFF
TGTGCCAGCAGTGAAGACAGGGTCAATGAGCAGTTCTTC
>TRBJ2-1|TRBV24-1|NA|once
CATSAPELGPSYNEQFF
TGTGCCACCAGTGCCCCCGAACTGGGCCCTTCCTACAATGAGCAGTTCTTC
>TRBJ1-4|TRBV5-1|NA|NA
CASSITTNEKLFF
TGCGCCAGCAGCATCACAACTAATGAAAAACTGTTTTTT
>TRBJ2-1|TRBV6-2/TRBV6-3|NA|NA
CASSYSSAYNEQFF
TGTGCCAGCAGTTACTCTAGTGCCTACAATGAGCAGTTCTTC
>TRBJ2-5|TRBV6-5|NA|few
CASSYSRDGGETQYF
TGTGCCAGCAGTTACTCACGGGACGGAGGGGAGACCCAGTACTTC
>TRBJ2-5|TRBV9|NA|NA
CASSASPGVQETQYF
TGTGCCAGCAGCGCCAGTCCGGGAGTACAAGAGACCCAGTACTTC
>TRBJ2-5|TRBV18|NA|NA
CASSPGSSETQYF
TGTGCCAGCTCACCTGGCTCCAGTGAGACCCAGTACTTC
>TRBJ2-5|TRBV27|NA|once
CASSLMLGETQYF
TGTGCCAGCAGTTTAATGCTCGGAGAGACCCAGTACTTC
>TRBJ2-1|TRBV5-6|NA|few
CASRYRGGSYNEQFF
TGTGCCAGCAGGTACAGGGGGGGTTCCTACAATGAGCAGTTCTTC
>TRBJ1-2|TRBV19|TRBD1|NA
CASNRGGQNYGYTF
TGTGCCAGTAACAGGGGGGGTCAGAACTATGGCTACACCTTC
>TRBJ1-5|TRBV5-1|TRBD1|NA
CASSLTGGQQPQHF
TGCGCCAGCAGCTTGACAGGGGGCCAACAGCCCCAGCATTTT
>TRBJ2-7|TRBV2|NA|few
CASETGNSYEQYF
TGTGCCAGCGAAACAGGGAACTCCTACGAGCAGTACTTC
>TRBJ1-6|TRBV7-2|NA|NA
CASSQRGDNSPLHF
TGTGCCAGCAGCCAGAGGGGGGATAATTCACCCCTCCACTTT
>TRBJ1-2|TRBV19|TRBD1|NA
CASNRGGQNYGYTF
TGTGCCAGTAACAGGGGGGGGCAGAACTATGGCTACACCTTC
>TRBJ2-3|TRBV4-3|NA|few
CASSQERRGSTDTQYF
TGCGCCAGCAGCCAAGAGCGTCGGGGGAGCACAGATACGCAGTATTTT
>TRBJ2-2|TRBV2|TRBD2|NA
CATRGTSGGTGELFF
TGTGCCACCAGGGGGACTAGCGGGGGGACCGGGGAGCTGTTTTTT
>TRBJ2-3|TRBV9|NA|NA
CASSVAGEGLTDTQYF
TGTGCCAGCAGCGTAGCAGGCGAAGGTCTCACAGATACGCAGTATTTT
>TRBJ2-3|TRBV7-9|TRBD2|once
CASSILAGFSTDTQYF
TGTGCCAGCAGCATTCTAGCGGGGTTTAGCACAGATACGCAGTATTTT
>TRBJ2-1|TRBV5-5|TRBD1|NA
CASSLADRVTEQFF
TGTGCCAGCAGCTTGGCGGACAGGGTCACTGAGCAGTTCTTC
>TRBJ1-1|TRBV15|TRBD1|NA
CATSRLTGDTEAFF
TGTGCCACCAGCAGATTGACAGGGGACACTGAAGCTTTCTTT
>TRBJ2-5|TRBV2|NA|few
CASDTGVQETQYF
TGTGCCAGCGATACGGGGGTCCAAGAGACCCAGTACTTC
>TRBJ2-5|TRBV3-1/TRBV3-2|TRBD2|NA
CASSPGTSGPQETQYF
TGTGCCAGCAGCCCCGGGACTAGCGGGCCCCAAGAGACCCAGTACTTC
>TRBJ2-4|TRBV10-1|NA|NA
CASSDRAKNIQYF
TGCGCCAGCAGTGACAGGGCCAAAAACATTCAGTACTTC
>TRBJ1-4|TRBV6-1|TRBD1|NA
CASSEGQGFFEKLFF
TGTGCCAGCAGTGAAGGACAGGGTTTTTTTGAAAAACTGTTTTTT
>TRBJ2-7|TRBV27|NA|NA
CASSYRGVRGASYEQYF
TGTGCCAGCAGTTATCGGGGAGTCCGGGGGGCCTCCTACGAGCAGTACTTC
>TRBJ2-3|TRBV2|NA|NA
CASSEEASTDTQYF
TGTGCCAGCAGTGAGGAGGCCAGCACAGATACGCAGTATTTT
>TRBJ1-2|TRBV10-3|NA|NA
CAISESHSVGLLGYTF
TGTGCCATCAGTGAGTCGCACAGCGTGGGTTTGCTTGGCTACACCTTC
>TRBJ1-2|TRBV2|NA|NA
CASSVEGHPYGYTF
TGTGCCAGCAGTGTGGAGGGACACCCTTATGGCTACACCTTC
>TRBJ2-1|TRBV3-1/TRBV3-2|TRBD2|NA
CASSRQTSDNEQFF
TGTGCCAGCAGCCGCCAGACTAGCGATAATGAGCAGTTCTTC
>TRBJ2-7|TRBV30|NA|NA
CAWSGLVGGVAF
TGTGCCTGGAGTGGCCTCGTCGGTGGGGTGGCCTTC
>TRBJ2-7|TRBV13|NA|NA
CASSSRYEQYF
TGTGCCAGCAGCTCCCGTTACGAGCAGTACTTC
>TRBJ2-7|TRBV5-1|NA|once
CASSSLDSVSSYEQYF
TGCGCCAGCAGCTCGTTGGACAGCGTTAGCTCCTACGAGCAGTACTTC
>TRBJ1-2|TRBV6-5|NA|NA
CATRQRGYTF
TGTGCCACCCGACAACGGGGCTACACCTTC
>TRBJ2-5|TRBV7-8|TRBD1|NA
CASSMTGEATQYF
TGTGCCAGCAGCATGACAGGGGAAGCGACCCAGTACTTC
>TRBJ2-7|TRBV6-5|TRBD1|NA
CASSSRTGLNEQYF
TGTGCCAGCAGTTCCCGGACAGGGTTGAACGAGCAGTACTTC
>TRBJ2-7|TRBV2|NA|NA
CASSALGAAEQYF
TGTGCCAGCAGTGCCCTAGGGGCCGCCGAGCAGTACTTC
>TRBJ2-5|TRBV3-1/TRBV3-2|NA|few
CASSPLTVQETQYF
TGTGCCAGCAGCCCCCTCACGGTACAAGAGACCCAGTACTTC
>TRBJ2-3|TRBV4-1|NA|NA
CASSQVGTGPTDTQYF
TGCGCCAGCAGCCAAGTGGGCACGGGCCCCACGGATACGCAGTATTTT
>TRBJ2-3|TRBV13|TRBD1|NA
CASSTETGRRDTQYF
TGTGCCAGCAGCACCGAGACAGGGCGGAGGGATACGCAGTATTTT
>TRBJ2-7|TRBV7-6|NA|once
CASSLGGQEQYF
TGTGCCAGCAGCTTAGGGGGACAAGAGCAGTACTTC
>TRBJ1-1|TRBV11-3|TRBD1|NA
CASSLTGDGEAFF
TGTGCCAGCAGCCTGACAGGGGATGGTGAAGCTTTCTTT
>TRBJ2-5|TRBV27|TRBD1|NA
CASSSRDRQETQYF
TGTGCCAGCAGTTCCCGGGACAGACAAGAGACCCAGTACTTC
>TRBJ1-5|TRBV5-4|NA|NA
CASSRDGNQPQHF
TGTGCCAGCAGCCGGGACGGCAATCAGCCCCAGCATTTT
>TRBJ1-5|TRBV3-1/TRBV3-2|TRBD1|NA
CASSGTVDQPQHF
TGTGCCAGCAGCGGGACAGTAGATCAGCCCCAGCATTTT
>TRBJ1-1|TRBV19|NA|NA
CASSIVQGKKGTEAFF
TGTGCCAGTAGTATAGTTCAGGGTAAGAAGGGCACTGAAGCTTTCTTT
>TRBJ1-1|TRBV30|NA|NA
CAWSISGREVPEAFF
TGTGCCTGGAGTATATCAGGGCGCGAGGTCCCTGAAGCTTTCTTT